Sequencing of this T cell receptor beta chain was carried out in a study of T-cell memory formation after mild COVID-19. Amplification by 5'RACE using constant-segment primers produced TCR alpha and TCR beta cDNA libraries that carried sample barcodes and UMIs. MiXCR was run by TCRdb on the 5' RACE reads, yielding one entry per CDR3 protein. Counted here are about 320,000 distinct CDR3 sequences, roughly an eighth occurring once; the ten biggest clones make up around a fifth. This CDR3 is 14 amino acids long. Germline assignment: CDR1 DFQATT and CDR2 SNEGSKA (reference sequence). V lost 0 bases, J lost 0 bases, and 3 bases lay in between. This clonotype was seen a handful of times.

The chain uses TRBV20-1 and TRBJ2-6; unclear D gene. The TCR sequence derives from a man in his late teens or twenties who had mild COVID-19 (a few samples of this study predate the infection). Cell type and time point are not known. Sample: PBMCs or a T cell subset sorted from them (not recorded which). In DNA form, the CDR3 reads TGCAGTGCTAGAGATCTCTCTGGGGCCAACGTCCTGACTTTC. Its protein product is CSARDLSGANVLTF.